The present entry profiles one T cell receptor (beta chain) with its context. The antigen it binds to is not known. The record has no base qualities; no much larger clone is one base away. The sample originates from a study of T cell responses to AZD1222 COVID-19 vaccine (dated by TCRdb to the early 2020s). In terms of the full investigation: AZD1222 recipients whose second dose came at about 4 weeks and those whose second dose came at about 12 weeks were combined into one group, since spike-specific TCR depth and breadth did not differ between the two schedules. A total of approximately 250 trial participants underwent TCR sequencing, of whom roughly 210 had received two doses of AZD1222 and approximately 25 had received two doses of the MenACWY control vaccine. Enrollment into the trials was organized by age into subgroups of 18-55, 56-69 and 70-plus years, and those subgroups contained roughly 150, 30 and 60 TCR-sequenced participants, respectively.

The CDR3 regions of human TCRbeta chains were analyzed by immunosequencing. As for the authors' bioinformatics: Repertoire TCRs were matched against a reference library of SARS-CoV-2-specific TCRs generated with the MIRA antigen-specificity platform. Breadth was defined as the fraction of unique TCRs that were SARS-CoV-2-associated. Depth was defined as the fraction of total T cells that were SARS-CoV-2-associated. Using the MIRA data, every spike-specific TCR was mapped to the spike region that the TCR reacted to and assigned to either a CD4 or a CD8 class. Log10-transformed breadth and depth values were compared by one-way ANOVA with Sidak's multiple comparisons tests. TCRdb carries this immuneACCESS record with in-frame sequences only. Its versions omit some clonotypes, under half of them owing to an unresolved V gene in the studies checked, with the rest unexplained. That table is the source of V, J and clone size, and D and trimming were worked out from the DNA. This sample holds about 140,000 clones; approximately 91% were observed only once. The top ten clonotypes cover 4.7% of the sample.

What the time point label conveys for this sample: baseline before first vaccination. Samples from vaccinated people were obtained from the UK trials COV001 and COV002, which included a single-blind randomized controlled phase 2/3 trial of AZD1222 (ChAdOx1 nCoV-19) in healthy adults. For TCRbeta chain sequencing, PBMC samples from trial participants were taken at day 0 and at day 28 after the second dose. The paper's findings and limits, for the study overall: Participants were mostly white British, with more females than males. The authors suggested clonal diversity may have been underestimated. Conclusions about previously exposed vaccinees were limited because only six AZD1222 recipients were SARS-CoV-2 seropositive at baseline. Because no day 14 peak-response samples were available, the repertoires could be characterized only after the peak T cell response. Reportedly, close to half of the unique spike-specific TCRs recognized epitopes lying outside the regions that are mutated in the B.1.351 and B.1.1.7 variants. Vaccine-associated CD4 TCRs spanned the whole spike protein, with dominant responses in regions 160-218 and 743-854. The 56-69-year group was small, and its depth increase did not reach significance, likely because of low power. A significant rise in spike-specific TCR breadth and depth was observed after two AZD1222 doses relative to day 0 and relative to MenACWY recipients.

The CDR3, cysteine through phenylalanine, is 12 amino acids long. Only the CDR3 DNA stays, 36 bases, in frame from base 1. V loses 6 bases, J loses 0 bases, and the germline ends lie 3 bases apart. Sequences MNHEY (CDR1) and SVGAGI (CDR2) are obtained from the germline V gene. This receptor was obtained from an adult in good health. The receptor chain draws on TRBV6-5 and TRBJ1-5, with the D gene call left open. Sequenced here: peripheral blood, sampled on day 0 of AZD1222 vaccination. The CDR3 amino acid sequence is: CASRDSNQPQHF. In nucleotides, the sequence is TGTGCCAGCAGGGATAGCAATCAGCCCCAGCATTTT.